Shown below are 12 T cell receptor beta chains from a single sample sequenced in a study of blood T cell repertoires in COVID-19. Only in-frame clones appear in the TCRdb table, and some are missing; sequencing was by immunoSEQ multiplex PCR. The sample lists roughly 39,000 clones; approximately 89% were seen once. Sequenced: peripheral blood. These receptors were obtained from a man aged 55 to 70 with acute or convalescent COVID-19.

This sequence joins TRBV7-9 and TRBJ2-2, with 9 bases that match TRBD1. This CDR3 region has 16 residues. CDR1 and CDR2 from the germline V gene are SEHNR and FQNEAQ (reference sequence). V lost 1 base, J lost 3 bases, and 3 bases stayed unmatched. The CDR3 sequence is CASSLGGTGHTGELFF. The CDR3 DNA reads as TGTGCCAGCAGCTTAGGCGGGACAGGGCACACCGGGGAGCTGTTTTTT. The whole variable domain, remainder taken from reference TRBV7-9 and TRBJ2-2, is DTGVSQNPRHKITKRGQNVTFRCDPISEHNRLYWYRQTLGQGPEFLTYFQNEAQLEKSRLLSDRFSAERPKGSFSTLEIQRTEQGDSAMYLCASSLGGTGHTGELFFGEGSRLTVL.

The rearrangement joins TRBV3-1 (or the pseudogene TRBV3-2) to TRBJ1-6, with D unclear. Germline V lookup: CDR1 LGHDT, CDR2 YNNKEL (reference sequence). There are 15 residues in the CDR3. Trimming took off 5 bases at V and 10 bases at J, with 18 bases between the two ends. In DNA, the CDR3 is TGTGCCAGCAGCGATCATCTCGTAGGCGGGTCACCCCTCCACTTT. This sequence encodes CASSDHLVGGSPLHF.

A single count supports this clone. This chain uses TRBV29-1 with TRBJ1-2; TRBD1 might be the D (5 bases). Germline-derived CDR1 and CDR2 are SQVTM and ANQGSEA. The CDR3 has 11 residues. V was shortened by 5 bases and J by 4 bases, with 8 bases between the two germline ends. The CDR3 reads CSVFTGYGYTF. CDR3 coding DNA: TGCAGCGTTTTTACAGGCTATGGCTACACCTTC.

V gene TRBV3-1 (or the pseudogene TRBV3-2) combines with J gene TRBJ1-2; D may be TRBD1 (5 bases). Germline V lookup: CDR1 LGHDT, CDR2 YNNKEL (reference sequence). Trimming pared 2 bases from V and 8 bases from J, leaving 9 bases between. CDR3 length: 12 residues. As DNA, the CDR3 is TGTGCCAGCAGCCAATTGACAGCCGGCTACACCTTC. It encodes CASSQLTAGYTF.

In its sample, this clone was seen a few times. The rearrangement uses TRBV24-1 and TRBJ1-1; 8 bases fit TRBD1. The CDR3 length is 14 residues. Looked up from germline, CDR1 is KGHDR and CDR2 is SFDVKD. V lost 6 bases, J lost 3 bases, and 5 bases stayed unmatched. CDR3 coding DNA: TGTGCCACCAGTCGGACAGGGTCGGACACTGAAGCTTTCTTT. This translates into CATSRTGSDTEAFF.

This clone was recorded once. This chain joins TRBV3-1 (or the pseudogene TRBV3-2) and TRBJ2-1; the match to TRBD2 covers 8 bases. CDR3 size: 14 residues. V trimming: 4 bases; J trimming: 4 bases; junction bases outside the gene matches: 3. CDR1 and CDR2 (germline): LGHDT, YNNKEL (reference sequence). CDR3 DNA: TGTGCCAGCAGCCGTAGCGGGGAGTACAATGAGCAGTTCTTC. It encodes CASSRSGEYNEQFF.

The chain joins TRBV9 to TRBJ2-3; unclear D gene. This CDR3 spans 12 amino acids. The V end lost 10 bases, the J end lost 6 bases, and 15 bases lay between the germline ends. Germline V gene lookup returns CDR1 SGDLS and CDR2 YYNGEE. DNA of the CDR3: TGTGCCGTAACCCCGCTCGAGGATACGCAGTATTTT. This sequence encodes CAVTPLEDTQYF.

The rearrangement uses TRBV18 and TRBJ2-6; D gene ambiguous. This CDR3 has 14 amino acids. V lost 5 bases, J lost 0 bases, and 5 bases lay in between. Germline CDR1 and CDR2: KGHSH and LQKENI. The DNA for the CDR3 is TGTGCCAGCTCAAGAGCCTCTGGGGCCAACGTCCTGACTTTC. Protein product: CASSRASGANVLTF.

This clone was seen once. The gene calls are TRBV27 and TRBJ1-4; D gene ambiguous. The V gene lost 5 bases and the J gene lost 4 bases, with 5 bases spanning the gap. CDR1 is MNHEY and CDR2 is SMNVEV in the germline V gene (reference sequence). The CDR3 consists of 12 residues. Here the CDR3 reads CASSPRNEKLFF. In DNA, the CDR3 is TGTGCCAGCAGTCCCCGTAATGAAAAACTGTTTTTT. Variable domain in full (rest from reference TRBV27 and TRBJ1-4): EAQVTQNPRYLITVTGKKLTVTCSQNMNHEYMSWYRQDPGLGLRQIYYSMNVEVTDKGDVPEGYKVSRKEKRNFPLILESPSPNQTSLYFCASSPRNEKLFFGSGTQLSVL.

As to this clone: The sample contains more than one DNA sequence encoding this CDR3. CDR3 loop: CASSLGHLNTEAFF. CDR3 DNA sequence: TGTGCCAGCAGCTTGGGACACTTGAACACTGAAGCTTTCTTT. This chain connects TRBV11-2 to TRBJ1-1, with a weak D call TRBD1 (6 bases). The CDR3 totals 14 residues. Germline assignment: CDR1 SGHAT and CDR2 FQNNGV. The ends were cut back, 3 bases at V and 0 bases at J, with 8 bases in the middle.

The V and J genes are TRBV30 and TRBJ2-1, with 16 bases identical to TRBD2. In germline, CDR1 is GTSNPN, CDR2 SVGIG (reference sequence). V lost 4 bases and J lost 6; bases outside the gene matches: 9. This CDR3 contains 17 residues. CDR3 sequence: CAWTKSGTSGRANEQFF. The DNA of the CDR3 is TGTGCCTGGACAAAGTCCGGGACTAGCGGGAGGGCCAATGAGCAGTTCTTC.

Sample share makes this clone medium-sized. The chain carries TRBV28 and TRBJ2-7, with D possibly being TRBD1 (5 bases). The CDR3 spans 12 residues. Germline CDR1 is MDHEN and CDR2 is SYDVKM. Trimming pared 7 bases from V and 5 bases from J, leaving 12 bases between. The chain's CDR3 is CASTDRTHEQYF. The CDR3 DNA follows: TGTGCCAGCACCGACAGAACCCACGAGCAGTACTTC.